This T cell receptor beta chain is from a study of CD8+CD57+ T cells in acquired aplastic anemia (dated by TCRdb to 2017 to 2018). Regarding the complete study: DNA extracted from sorted CD4+ and CD8+ cells had a mean of around 3 ug, with a range of about 0.2 to 30 ug. CD8+CD57+ expansion was defined as frequency above the mean frequency observed in healthy subjects.

Details on this clonotype: What antigen it recognizes has not been identified. No much larger clone exists at a distance of one base, and base qualities are not known.

Expansion of CD8+CD57+ cells had been shown by flow cytometry in the patients chosen for sequencing. Every patient had a diagnosis of severe acquired aplastic anemia based on International Study of Aplastic Anemia and Agranulocytosis and Camitta criteria. Patients had received no therapy at the time of blood sampling. TCR repertoires of sorted CD4+ and CD8+ blood T cells from severe aplastic anemia patients and healthy subjects were deep-sequenced in the study. In the USA, patient enrollment took place under clinicaltrials.gov protocols 00001620, 01623167, 00001397, 00071045, 00081523 and 00961064. Ficoll-Paque density gradient centrifugation was used to isolate peripheral blood mononuclear cells. Before DNA extraction, CD4+ and CD8+ T cells were sorted with FACS or magnetic beads. Deletion took 5 bases off V and 2 bases off J, with a span of 7 bases between the germline ends. CDR1 and CDR2 were assigned from the germline V gene (reference sequence) as DFQATT and SNEGSKA. Inclusive of the bounding cysteine and phenylalanine, the CDR3 is 11 residues long. Only the CDR3 region is kept as DNA, spanning 33 bases read in frame from base 1.

TCR beta VDJ combination and CDR3 sequence profiling used genomic DNA as the template. TCR repertoire sequencing was run on an Illumina HiSeq 2000. Per the original workflow: Repertoire assessment relied on Simpson's diversity index, CDR3 size and DJ length profiles, and TRBV/TRBJ rearrangement plots. The immunodominant clone was defined as the most abundant DNA sequence in deep sequencing data. CDR3 amino acid sequences were screened for sharing across subjects and compared with published repertoires and the VDJdb database. The raw public data were reprocessed by TCRdb itself: fastp quality trimming at Q25, MiXCR clonotype calling, in-frame beta chains only. Each entry is one CDR3 protein sequence, shown with its most common DNA and genes. TCRdb, not the authors, supplied the V and J calls. The sample includes over 150,000 distinct CDR3 sequences, with 40% to 65% observed a single time. The biggest ten clones account for 10% to 15% of the sample.

Overall results and qualifications from the work: No significant difference in CD8+ Simpson's diversity was found between patients and healthy controls (P=0.060). Roughly 30 CD8+ CDR3 sequences were shared between patients and controls but appeared highly expressed in patients and within their immunodominant clones.

Sequences were obtained from sorted CD4+, CD8+, or CD8+CD57+ T cells (not recorded which) from PBMCs. This clonotype originated in a human donor with aplastic anemia. The chain is encoded by TRBV20-1 joined to TRBJ2-7; perhaps TRBD1 is the D gene, with 5 bases matching. CDR3 region: CSAGATYEQYF. The DNA sequence follows: TGCAGTGCTGGGGCTACCTACGAGCAGTACTTC.